The source of this T cell receptor beta chain is a study of Tregs in tolerant kidney transplant recipients. Study conclusions and caveats: Few patients were studied, so findings need validation in larger groups.

Unstimulated regulatory T cells (CD4+CD25+CD127-), CD4+CD25- non-regulatory cells, CD4 and CD8 cells were FACS-sorted from thawed PBMCs. Here immunoSEQ multiplex PCR was the method, and the copy in TCRdb shows in-frame clones only, minus some. The sample contains about 240,000 clones, about 80% of which appear only once. This clone was observed once. What it recognizes is unknown. Germline V gene sequence: CDR1 MNHNS, CDR2 SASEGT. Between the trimmed V and J ends, which lost 4 bases and 6 bases, there was a span of 10 bases. The CDR3 spans 14 residues. What was sequenced was CD4+ T cells from blood. The sequence derives from a human donor in good health. The chain couples TRBV6-1 to TRBJ1-6, with D perhaps TRBD1 (6 bases). CDR3 DNA sequence: TGTGCCAGCAGTGTCGGGGGGCCTAATTCACCCCTCCACTTT. As protein: CASSVGGPNSPLHF.